This T cell receptor (beta chain) was profiled in a study of human thymus T cells. Broader study findings: Thymic and blood repertoires appeared to display a bias in their usage of V and J genes.

Produced via immunoSEQ multiplex PCR; TCRdb's table is partial and in-frame only. The sample records some 130,000 clones, more than 90% being singletons. Thymic material originated from resections removed in the course of corrective heart surgery. In germline, CDR1 is MNHEY, CDR2 SMNVEV (reference sequence). The CDR3 has 14 residues. The V segment lost 0 bases and the J segment 5 bases; nucleotides outside the gene matches: 4. Comment on this clone: Its target is not known.

The TCR comes from a boy younger than two with a congenital heart defect but otherwise immunologically healthy. The source material was thymus tissue. The chain employs TRBV27 and TRBJ2-7, with 7 bases that match TRBD2. The CDR3 protein is CASSLSGGRNEQYF. In nucleotides, the CDR3 is TGTGCCAGCAGTTTATCCGGGGGGAGGAACGAGCAGTACTTC.